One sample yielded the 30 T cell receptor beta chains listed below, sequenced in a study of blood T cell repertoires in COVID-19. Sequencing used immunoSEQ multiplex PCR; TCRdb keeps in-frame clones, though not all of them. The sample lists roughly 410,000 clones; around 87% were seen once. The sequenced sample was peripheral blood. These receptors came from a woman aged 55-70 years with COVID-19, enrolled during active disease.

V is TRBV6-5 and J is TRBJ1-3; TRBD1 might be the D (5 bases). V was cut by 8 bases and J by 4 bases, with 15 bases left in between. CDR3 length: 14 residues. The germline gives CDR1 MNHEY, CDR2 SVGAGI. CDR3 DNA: TGTGCCAGCTTTCCTCGACAGCCAGGAAACACCATATATTTT. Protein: CASFPRQPGNTIYF.

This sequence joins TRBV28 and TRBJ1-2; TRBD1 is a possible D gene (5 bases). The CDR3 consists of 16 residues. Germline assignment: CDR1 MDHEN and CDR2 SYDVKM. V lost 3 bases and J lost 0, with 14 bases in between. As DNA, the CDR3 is TGTGCCAGCAGTTTTTTCAGGGATGAGACTAACTATGGCTACACCTTC. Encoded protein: CASSFFRDETNYGYTF.

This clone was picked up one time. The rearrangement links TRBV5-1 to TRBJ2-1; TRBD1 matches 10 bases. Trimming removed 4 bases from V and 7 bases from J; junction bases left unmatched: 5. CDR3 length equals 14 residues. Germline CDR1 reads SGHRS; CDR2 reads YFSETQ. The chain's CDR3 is CASSGGQGGNEQFF. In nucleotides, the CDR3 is TGCGCCAGCAGCGGAGGACAGGGGGGAAATGAGCAGTTCTTC.

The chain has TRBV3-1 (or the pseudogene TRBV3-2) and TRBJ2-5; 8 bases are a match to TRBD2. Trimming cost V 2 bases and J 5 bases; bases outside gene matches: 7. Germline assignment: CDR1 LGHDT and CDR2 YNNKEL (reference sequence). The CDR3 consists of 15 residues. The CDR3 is CASSQQRGLGETQYF. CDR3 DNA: TGTGCCAGCAGCCAACAGCGGGGGCTGGGGGAGACCCAGTACTTC.

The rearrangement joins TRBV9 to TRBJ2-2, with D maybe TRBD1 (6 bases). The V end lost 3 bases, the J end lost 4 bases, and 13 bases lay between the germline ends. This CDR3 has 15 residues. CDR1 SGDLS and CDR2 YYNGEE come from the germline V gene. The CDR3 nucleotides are TGTGCCAGCAGCGGGGACAACAGGGTCACCGGGGAGCTGTTTTTT. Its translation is CASSGDNRVTGELFF.

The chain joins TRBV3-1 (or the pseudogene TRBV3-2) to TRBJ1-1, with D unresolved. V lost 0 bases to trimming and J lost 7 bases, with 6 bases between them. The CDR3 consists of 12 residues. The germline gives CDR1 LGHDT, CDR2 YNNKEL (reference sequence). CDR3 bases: TGTGCCAGCAGCCAAGACCGACTTGAAGCTTTCTTT. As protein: CASSQDRLEAFF.

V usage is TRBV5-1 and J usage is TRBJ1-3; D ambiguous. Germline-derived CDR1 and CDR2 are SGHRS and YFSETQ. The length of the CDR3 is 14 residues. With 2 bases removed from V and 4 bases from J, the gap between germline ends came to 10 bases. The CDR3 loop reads CASSFDPQGNTIYF. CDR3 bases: TGCGCCAGCAGCTTCGATCCACAGGGAAACACCATATATTTT.

The CDR3 coding sequence is TGTGCCAGCAGGGCGGGGGGGCCAAGAGAGACCCAGTACTTC. The encoded protein is CASRAGGPRETQYF. The V call is TRBV6-5, the J call TRBJ2-5; TRBD2 agrees at 9 bases. CDR1 and CDR2 from the germline V gene are MNHEY and SVGAGI. The CDR3 sequence is 14 residues long. V lost 6 bases, J lost 4 bases, and 6 bases stayed unmatched.

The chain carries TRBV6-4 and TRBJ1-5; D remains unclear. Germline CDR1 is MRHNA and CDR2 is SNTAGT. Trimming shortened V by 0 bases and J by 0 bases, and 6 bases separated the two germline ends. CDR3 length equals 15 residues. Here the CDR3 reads CASSDSLYSNQPQHF. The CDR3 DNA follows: TGTGCCAGCAGTGACTCACTTTATAGCAATCAGCCCCAGCATTTT.

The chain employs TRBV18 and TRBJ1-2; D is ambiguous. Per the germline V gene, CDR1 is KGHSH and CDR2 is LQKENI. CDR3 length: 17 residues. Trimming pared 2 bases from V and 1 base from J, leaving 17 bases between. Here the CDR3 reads CASSPVTRSEGNYGYTF. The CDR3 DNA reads TGTGCCAGCTCACCAGTAACAAGGAGTGAGGGTAACTATGGCTACACCTTC.

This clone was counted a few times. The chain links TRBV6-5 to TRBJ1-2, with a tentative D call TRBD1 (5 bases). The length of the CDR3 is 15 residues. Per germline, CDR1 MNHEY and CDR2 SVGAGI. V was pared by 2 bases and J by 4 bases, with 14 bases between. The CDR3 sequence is CASSYRQPGTYGYTF. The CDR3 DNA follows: TGTGCCAGCAGTTACAGACAGCCAGGCACCTATGGCTACACCTTC.

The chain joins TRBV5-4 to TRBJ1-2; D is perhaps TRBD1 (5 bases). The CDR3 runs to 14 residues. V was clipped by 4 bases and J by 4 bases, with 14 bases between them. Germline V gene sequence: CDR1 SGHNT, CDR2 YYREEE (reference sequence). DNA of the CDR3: TGTGCCAGCAGCCATTCCGGGGGACCCTATGGCTACACCTTC. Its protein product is CASSHSGGPYGYTF.

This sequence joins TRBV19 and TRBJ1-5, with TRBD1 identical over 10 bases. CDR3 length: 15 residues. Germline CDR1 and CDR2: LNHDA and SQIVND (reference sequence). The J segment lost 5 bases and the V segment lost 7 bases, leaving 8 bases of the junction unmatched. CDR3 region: CASTNRDRGYQPQHF. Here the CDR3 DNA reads TGTGCCAGTACCAACCGGGACAGGGGATATCAGCCCCAGCATTTT.

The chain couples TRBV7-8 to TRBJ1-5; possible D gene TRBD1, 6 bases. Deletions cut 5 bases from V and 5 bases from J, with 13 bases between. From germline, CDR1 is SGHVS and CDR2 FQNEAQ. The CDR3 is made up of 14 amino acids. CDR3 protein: CASSRGTLHQPQHF. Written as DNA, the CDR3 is TGTGCCAGCAGCCGGGGGACACTACATCAGCCCCAGCATTTT.

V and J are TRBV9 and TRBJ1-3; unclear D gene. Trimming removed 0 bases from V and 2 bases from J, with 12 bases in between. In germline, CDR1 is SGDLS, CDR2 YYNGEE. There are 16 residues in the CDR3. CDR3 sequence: CASSVDPRAPGNTIYF. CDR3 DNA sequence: TGTGCCAGCAGCGTAGATCCGAGGGCTCCTGGAAACACCATATATTTT.

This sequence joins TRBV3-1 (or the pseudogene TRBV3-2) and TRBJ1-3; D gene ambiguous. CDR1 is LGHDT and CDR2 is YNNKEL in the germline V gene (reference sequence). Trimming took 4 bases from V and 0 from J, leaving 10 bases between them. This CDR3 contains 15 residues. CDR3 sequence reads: CASSRYPGSGNTIYF. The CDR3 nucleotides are TGTGCCAGCAGCCGTTACCCGGGCTCTGGAAACACCATATATTTT.

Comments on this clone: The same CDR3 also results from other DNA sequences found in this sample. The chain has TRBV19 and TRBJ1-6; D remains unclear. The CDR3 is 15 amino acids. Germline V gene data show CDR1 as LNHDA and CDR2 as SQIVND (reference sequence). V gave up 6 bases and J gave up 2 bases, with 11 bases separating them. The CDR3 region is CASSPGGTYNSPLHF. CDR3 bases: TGTGCCAGTAGCCCGGGAGGAACCTATAATTCACCCCTCCACTTT.

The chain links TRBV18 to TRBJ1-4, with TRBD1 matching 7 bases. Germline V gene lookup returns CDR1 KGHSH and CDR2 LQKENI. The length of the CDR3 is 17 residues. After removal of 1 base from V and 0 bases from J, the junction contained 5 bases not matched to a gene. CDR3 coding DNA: TGTGCCAGCTCACCACGCTGGGACAGAACAACTAATGAAAAACTGTTTTTT. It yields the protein CASSPRWDRTTNEKLFF.

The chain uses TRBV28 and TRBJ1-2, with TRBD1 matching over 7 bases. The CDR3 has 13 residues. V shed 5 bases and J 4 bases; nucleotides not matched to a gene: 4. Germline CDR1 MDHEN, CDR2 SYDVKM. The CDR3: CASSPPGGYGYTF. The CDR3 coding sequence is TGTGCCAGCAGTCCCCCAGGGGGCTATGGCTACACCTTC.

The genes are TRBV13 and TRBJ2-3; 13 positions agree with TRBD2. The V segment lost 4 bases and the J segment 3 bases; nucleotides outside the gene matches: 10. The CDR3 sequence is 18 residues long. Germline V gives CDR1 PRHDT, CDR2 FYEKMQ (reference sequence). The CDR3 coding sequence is TGTGCCAGCAGCTGGACTAGCGGGGGACTTGGACGGACAGATACGCAGTATTTT. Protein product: CASSWTSGGLGRTDTQYF.

CDR3 in amino acids: CASSQADSEGNTIYF. The CDR3 coding sequence is TGTGCCAGCAGCCAAGCTGACAGTGAGGGAAACACCATATATTTT. V gene TRBV3-1 (or the pseudogene TRBV3-2) combines with J gene TRBJ1-3; TRBD1 is a possible D gene (5 bases). Germline V gene lookup returns CDR1 LGHDT and CDR2 YNNKEL (reference sequence). This CDR3 comprises 15 residues. V was trimmed by 1 base and J by 4 bases, leaving 11 bases between them.

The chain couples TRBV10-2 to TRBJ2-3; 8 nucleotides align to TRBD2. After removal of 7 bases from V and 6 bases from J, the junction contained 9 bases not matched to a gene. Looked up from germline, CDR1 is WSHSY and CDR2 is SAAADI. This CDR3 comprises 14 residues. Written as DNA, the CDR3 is TGCGCCAGCAAATCGGGGGGGCCGGGGGATACGCAGTATTTT. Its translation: CASKSGGPGDTQYF.

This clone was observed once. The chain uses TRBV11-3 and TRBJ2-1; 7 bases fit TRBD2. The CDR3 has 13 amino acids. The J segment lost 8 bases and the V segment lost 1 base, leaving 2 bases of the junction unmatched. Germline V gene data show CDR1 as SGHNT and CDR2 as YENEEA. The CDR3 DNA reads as TGTGCCAGCAGCTTAGGACTAGCCTATGAGCAGTTCTTC. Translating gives CASSLGLAYEQFF.

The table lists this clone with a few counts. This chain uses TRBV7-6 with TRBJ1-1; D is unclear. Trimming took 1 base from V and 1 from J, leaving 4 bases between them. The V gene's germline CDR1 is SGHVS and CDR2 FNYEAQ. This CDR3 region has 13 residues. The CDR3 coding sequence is TGTGCCAGCAGCTTAGTCGGGAACACTGAAGCTTTCTTT. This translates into CASSLVGNTEAFF.

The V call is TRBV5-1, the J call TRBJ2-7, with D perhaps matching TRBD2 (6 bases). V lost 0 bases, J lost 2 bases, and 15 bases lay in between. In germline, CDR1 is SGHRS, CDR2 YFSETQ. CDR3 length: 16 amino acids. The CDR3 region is CASSLEGLTGTYEQYF. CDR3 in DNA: TGCGCCAGCAGCTTGGAGGGACTGACCGGGACCTACGAGCAGTACTTC. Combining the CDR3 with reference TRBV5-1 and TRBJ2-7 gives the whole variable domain KAGVTQTPRYLIKTRGQQVTLSCSPISGHRSVSWYQQTPGQGLQFLFEYFSETQRNKGNFPGRFSGRQFSNSRSEMNVSTLELGDSALYLCASSLEGLTGTYEQYFGPGTRLTVT.

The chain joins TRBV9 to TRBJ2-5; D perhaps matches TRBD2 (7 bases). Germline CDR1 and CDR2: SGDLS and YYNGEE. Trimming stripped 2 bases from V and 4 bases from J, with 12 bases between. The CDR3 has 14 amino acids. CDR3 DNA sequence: TGTGCCAGCAGCGTCTCAGGGGAGGGAGAGACCCAGTACTTC. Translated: CASSVSGEGETQYF.

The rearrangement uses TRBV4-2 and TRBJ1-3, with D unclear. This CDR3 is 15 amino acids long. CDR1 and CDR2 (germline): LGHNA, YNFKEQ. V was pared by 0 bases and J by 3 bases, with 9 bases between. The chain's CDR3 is CASSQDLVSGNTIYF. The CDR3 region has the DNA TGTGCCAGCAGCCAAGATCTTGTCAGTGGAAACACCATATATTTT.

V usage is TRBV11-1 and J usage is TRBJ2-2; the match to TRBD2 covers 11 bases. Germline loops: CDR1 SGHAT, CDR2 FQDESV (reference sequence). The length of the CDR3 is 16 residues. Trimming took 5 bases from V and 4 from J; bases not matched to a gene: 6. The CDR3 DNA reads TGTGCCAGCAGCGCCCCCGGGACTAGCGGCACCGGGGAGCTGTTTTTT. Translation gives CASSAPGTSGTGELFF.

This chain's CDR3 is CASSNRVGVPGGTTDTQYF. DNA of the CDR3: TGTGCCAGCAGCAACAGGGTAGGTGTGCCGGGGGGGACCACAGATACGCAGTATTTT. The chain combines TRBV21-1 with TRBJ2-3; the tabulated D call, TRBD2, remains unverified against the DNA. TRBV21-1 is a documented pseudogene. The CDR3 has 19 amino acids.

This CDR3 is CASRELNSIGELFF. The CDR3 region has the DNA TGTGCCAGCAGAGAACTTAATAGCATAGGGGAGCTGTTTTTT. The V gene is TRBV27, the J gene TRBJ2-2; no clear D. The V gene's germline CDR1 is MNHEY and CDR2 SMNVEV (reference sequence). The CDR3 runs 14 residues. The germline V and J ends were trimmed by 6 bases and 8 bases, with 16 bases remaining between them.